This record covers a single TCR beta chain. The antigen is not known. Because it lacks the conserved phenylalanine or tryptophan at the end, this CDR3 is likely a read error. The CDR3 length is 16 residues. The V segment lost 0 bases and the J segment 0 bases; nucleotides outside the gene matches: 2. Germline V lookup: CDR1 SGDLS, CDR2 YYNGEE. Genomic DNA provided the template from which TCR beta VDJ and CDR3 profiles were obtained. TCRdb redid the calling of the reads with MiXCR, one entry per CDR3 protein. The data show around 430,000 distinct CDR3 sequences, less than 35% seen once. The data are from a study of CD8+CD57+ T cells in acquired aplastic anemia. Whole-study context: Sorting CD4+ and CD8+ cells gave DNA averaging approximately 3 ug. The study's findings and limits: Overlap between patients and controls comprised about 28 CD8+ CDR3 sequences. Patients and controls had CD8+ Simpson's diversity values that were not significantly distinct.

Before being chosen for sequencing, patients had shown CD8+CD57+ cell expansion by flow cytometry. No therapy had been given to the patients at the time of blood sampling. The sample taken for sequencing was sorted CD4+, CD8+, or CD8+CD57+ T cells (not recorded which) from PBMCs. The V call is TRBV9, the J call TRBJ1-4; 7 nucleotides agree with TRBD1. The TCR sequence derives from a human donor with aplastic anemia. The CDR3 is CASSVGGTATNEKLFL. The DNA for the CDR3 is TGTGCCAGCAGCGTAGGGGGGACAGCAACTAATGAAAAACTGTTTCTT.